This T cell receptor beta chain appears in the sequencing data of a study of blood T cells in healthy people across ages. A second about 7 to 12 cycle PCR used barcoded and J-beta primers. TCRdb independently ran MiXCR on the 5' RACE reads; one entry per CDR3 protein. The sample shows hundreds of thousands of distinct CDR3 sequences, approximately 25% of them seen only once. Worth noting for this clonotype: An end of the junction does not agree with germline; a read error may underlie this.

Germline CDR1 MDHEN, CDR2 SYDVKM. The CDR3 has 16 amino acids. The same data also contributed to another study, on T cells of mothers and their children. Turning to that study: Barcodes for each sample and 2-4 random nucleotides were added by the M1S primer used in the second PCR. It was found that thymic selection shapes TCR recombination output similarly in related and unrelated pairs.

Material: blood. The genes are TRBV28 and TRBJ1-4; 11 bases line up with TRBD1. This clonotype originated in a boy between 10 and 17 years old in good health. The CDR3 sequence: CASSLGGRDRGKKLLF. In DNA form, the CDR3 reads TGTGCCAGCAGTTTGGGGGGGAGGGACAGGGGGAAAAAACTGCTTTTT. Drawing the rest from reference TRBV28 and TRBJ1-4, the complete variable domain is DVKVTQSSRYLVKRTGEKVFLECVQDMDHENMFWYRQDPGLGLRLIYFSYDVKMKEKGDIPEGYSVSREKKERFSLILESASTNQTSMYLCASSLGGRDRGKKLLFGSGTQLSVL.